This T cell receptor (beta chain) was captured in a study of T cells expressing NK-cell markers. Study-level information: Eight donors were sequenced, of whom seven were HCMV-seropositive, while the remaining one was HCMV-seronegative.

The CDR3 sequence is 14 residues long. Per the germline V gene, CDR1 is SGHVS and CDR2 is FQNEAQ. Making the TCR beta cDNA relied on 5'RACE template switching with UMIs. Reanalyzing the 5' RACE reads, TCRdb keeps one entry per CDR3 protein, without DNA. The specimen's table records about 300,000 distinct CDR3 sequences. The sequence was obtained from a woman between 18 and 70 years old in good health. The sequencing sample was made of blood T cells: a sorted CD56 or NKG2C T cell subset, CD4+ or CD8+ T cells, or bulk PBMC T cells (not recorded which). The rearrangement uses TRBV7-8 and TRBJ1-2; TCRdb's assignment of TRBD1 cannot be checked, as there is no DNA. The CDR3 protein is CASRPDSTSYGYTF. Supplemented by reference TRBV7-8 and TRBJ1-2, the full variable domain reads GAGVSQSPRYKVAKRGQDVALRCDPISGHVSLFWYQQALGQGPEFLTYFQNEAQLDKSGLPSDRFFAERPEGSVSTLKIQRTQQEDSAVYLCASRPDSTSYGYTFGSGTRLTVV.